What follows is one TCR beta chain and its context. What this receptor recognizes is not known. One base away there is no much larger clone; base qualities are not given. Libraries were made using the immunoSEQ multiplex PCR assay. The source study handled its data this way. A statistical classification framework was developed to diagnose cytomegalovirus status using the catalog of TCR beta chain sequences. Here the immuneACCESS table is served through TCRdb, limited to in-frame sequences with V and J called. Missing clones are a known gap in these copies; in checked studies unresolved V genes cover under half, and the rest lacks a known reason. That table furnishes V, J and clone size, whereas the DNA furnished D and trimming. Recorded for this sample are some 170,000 clones; just under 85% of them occurred a single time. The ten top clones hold under 2.5% of the sample. Donors formed part of the validation cohort, which comprised some 120 subjects and was distinct from the first cohort of 690 or so subjects.

The sample originates from a study of cytomegalovirus exposure and HLA in healthy donors (dated by TCRdb to the late 2010s). Broadly, across the study: According to a later analysis, one platform produced both the approximately 110 validation repertoires and the roughly 640 repertoires of the first cohort. The study aimed to test whether cataloging public T cell receptors could reveal signatures of past pathogen exposure. To predict cytomegalovirus infection status, the study brought together high-throughput TCR immunosequencing, statistical association of individual TCRs with disease status, and machine learning. Besides the first cohort of under 700 subjects, a separate validation cohort made up of over 95 different subjects was used.

What the work shows at the level of the full study, not this receptor alone: In vitro tests confirmed that a few of the cytomegalovirus-associated TCR beta chains recognize cytomegalovirus antigens. The authors suggested that the approach could potentially be extended to other disease states and immunological phenotypes. Cytomegalovirus status was reported to be diagnosed by the classifier with high specificity and sensitivity in both the original and validation cohorts. The validation cohort had no HLA typing available for a later analysis, so co-occurrence within that cohort was assessed over all 120 repertoires. Across donors, most TCR sequences were observed very rarely, whereas some public TCRs were present in many individuals. The study gave a list of about 160 TCR beta chains associated with cytomegalovirus. A later analysis found that TCRs clustered in the first cohort also tended to co-occur in the 95 to 150 validation repertoires, with 94% of cluster scores above 0.

This receptor was taken from a man aged 30 to 45 in good health and CMV-seropositive. What was sequenced was PBMCs.

The DNA reads as follows: TGTGCCAGCAGTTACTCGCTAGCCGGAGGAACAGATACGCAGTATTTT. Its protein reads: CASSYSLAGGTDTQYF. The V and J genes are TRBV6-5 and TRBJ2-3, and TRBD2 may be the D gene, going by 5 matching bases. V was cut back by 0 bases and J by 3 bases, leaving a gap of 13 bases between them. The CDR3 starts with the cysteine, ends with the phenylalanine, and has 16 residues. Solely the CDR3 DNA is kept, with 48 bases framed from the first base. The CDR1 and CDR2 encoded by the germline V gene are MNHEY and SVGAGI.